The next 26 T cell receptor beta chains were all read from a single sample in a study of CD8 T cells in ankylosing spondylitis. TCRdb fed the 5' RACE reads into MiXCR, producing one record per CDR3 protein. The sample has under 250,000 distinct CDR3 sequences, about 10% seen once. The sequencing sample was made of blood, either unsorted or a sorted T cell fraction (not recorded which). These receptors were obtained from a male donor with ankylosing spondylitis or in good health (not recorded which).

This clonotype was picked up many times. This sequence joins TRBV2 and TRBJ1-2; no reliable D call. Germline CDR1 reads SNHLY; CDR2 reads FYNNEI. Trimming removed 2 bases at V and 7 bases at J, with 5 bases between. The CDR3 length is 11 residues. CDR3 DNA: TGTGCCAGCAGTGAATCCGTTGGCTACACCTTC. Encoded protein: CASSESVGYTF.

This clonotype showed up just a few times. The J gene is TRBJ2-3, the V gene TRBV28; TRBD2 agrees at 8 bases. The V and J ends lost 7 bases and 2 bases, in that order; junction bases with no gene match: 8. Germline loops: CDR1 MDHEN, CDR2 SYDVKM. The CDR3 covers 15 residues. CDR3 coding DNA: TGTGCCAGCATTACTCGACTAGCGTCCACAGATACGCAGTATTTT. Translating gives CASITRLASTDTQYF. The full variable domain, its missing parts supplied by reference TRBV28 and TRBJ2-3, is DVKVTQSSRYLVKRTGEKVFLECVQDMDHENMFWYRQDPGLGLRLIYFSYDVKMKEKGDIPEGYSVSREKKERFSLILESASTNQTSMYLCASITRLASTDTQYFGPGTRLTVL.

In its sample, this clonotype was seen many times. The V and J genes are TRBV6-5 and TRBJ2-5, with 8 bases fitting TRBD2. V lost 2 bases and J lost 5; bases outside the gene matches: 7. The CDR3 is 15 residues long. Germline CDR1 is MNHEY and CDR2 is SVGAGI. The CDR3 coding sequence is TGTGCCAGCAGTTACGGAAGCGGGAGTTCTGAGACCCAGTACTTC. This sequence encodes CASSYGSGSSETQYF.

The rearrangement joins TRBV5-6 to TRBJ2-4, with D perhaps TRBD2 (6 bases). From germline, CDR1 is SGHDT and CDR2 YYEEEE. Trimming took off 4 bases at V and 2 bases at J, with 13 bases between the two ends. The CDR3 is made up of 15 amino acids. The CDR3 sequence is CASSLEGASKNIQYF. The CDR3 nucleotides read TGTGCCAGCAGCCTGGAGGGCGCATCCAAAAACATTCAGTACTTC. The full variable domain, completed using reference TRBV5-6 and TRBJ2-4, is DAGVTQSPTHLIKTRGQQVTLRCSPKSGHDTVSWYQQALGQGPQFIFQYYEEEERQRGNFPDRFSGHQFPNYSSELNVNALLLGDSALYLCASSLEGASKNIQYFGAGTRLSVL.

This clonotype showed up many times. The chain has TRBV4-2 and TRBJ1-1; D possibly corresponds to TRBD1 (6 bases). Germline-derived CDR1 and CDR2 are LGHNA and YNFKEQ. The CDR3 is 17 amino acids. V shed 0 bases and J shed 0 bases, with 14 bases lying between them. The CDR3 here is CASSQEGGQGLNTEAFF. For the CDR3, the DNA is TGTGCCAGCAGCCAAGAGGGTGGGCAGGGGTTGAACACTGAAGCTTTCTTT.

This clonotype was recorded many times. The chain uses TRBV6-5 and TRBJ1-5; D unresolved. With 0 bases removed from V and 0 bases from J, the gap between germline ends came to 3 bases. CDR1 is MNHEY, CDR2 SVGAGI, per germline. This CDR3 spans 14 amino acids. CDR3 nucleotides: TGTGCCAGCAGTTACTCCCATAGCAATCAGCCCCAGCATTTT. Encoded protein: CASSYSHSNQPQHF.

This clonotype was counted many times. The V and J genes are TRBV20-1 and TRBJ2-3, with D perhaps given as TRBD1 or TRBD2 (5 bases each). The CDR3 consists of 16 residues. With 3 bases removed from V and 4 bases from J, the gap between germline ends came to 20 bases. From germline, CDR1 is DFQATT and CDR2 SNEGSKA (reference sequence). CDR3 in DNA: TGCAGTGCTAGGGGTGTAGGGCCGGGGCCGTCAGATACGCAGTATTTT. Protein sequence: CSARGVGPGPSDTQYF.

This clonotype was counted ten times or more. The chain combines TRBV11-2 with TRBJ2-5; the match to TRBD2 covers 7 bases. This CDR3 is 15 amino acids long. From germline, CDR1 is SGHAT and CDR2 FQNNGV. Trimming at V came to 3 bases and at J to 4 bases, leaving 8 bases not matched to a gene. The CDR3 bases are TGTGCCAGCAGCTTGATGGCGGGGGACGGAGAGACCCAGTACTTC. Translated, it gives CASSLMAGDGETQYF.

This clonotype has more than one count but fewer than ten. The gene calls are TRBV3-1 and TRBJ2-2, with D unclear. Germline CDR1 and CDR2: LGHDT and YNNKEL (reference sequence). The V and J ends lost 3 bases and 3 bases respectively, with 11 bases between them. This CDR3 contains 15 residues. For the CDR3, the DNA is TGTGCCAGCAGCCACTTCCAGAAAGACACCGGGGAGCTGTTTTTT. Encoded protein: CASSHFQKDTGELFF.

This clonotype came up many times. This CDR3 is CSATGTGYGYTF. The CDR3 nucleotides read TGCAGTGCTACCGGGACGGGCTATGGCTACACCTTC. The chain employs TRBV20-1 and TRBJ1-2; possibly TRBD1 for D (5 bases). Trimming shortened V by 4 bases and J by 4 bases, and 10 bases separated the two germline ends. Germline assignment: CDR1 DFQATT and CDR2 SNEGSKA (reference sequence). This CDR3 has 12 residues.

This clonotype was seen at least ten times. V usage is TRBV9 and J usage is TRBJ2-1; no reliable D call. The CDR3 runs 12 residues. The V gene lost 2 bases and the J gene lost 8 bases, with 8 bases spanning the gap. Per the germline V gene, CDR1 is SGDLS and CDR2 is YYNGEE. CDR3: CASSVMLDEQFF. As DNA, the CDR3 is TGTGCCAGCAGCGTGATGTTGGATGAGCAGTTCTTC.

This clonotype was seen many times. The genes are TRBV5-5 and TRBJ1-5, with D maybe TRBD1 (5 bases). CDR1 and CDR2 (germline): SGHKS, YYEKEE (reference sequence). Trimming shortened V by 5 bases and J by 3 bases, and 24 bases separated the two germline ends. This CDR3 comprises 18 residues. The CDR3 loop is CASSWPGPPTLDNQPQHF. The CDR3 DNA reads TGTGCCAGCAGTTGGCCGGGACCTCCAACCCTGGACAATCAGCCCCAGCATTTT.

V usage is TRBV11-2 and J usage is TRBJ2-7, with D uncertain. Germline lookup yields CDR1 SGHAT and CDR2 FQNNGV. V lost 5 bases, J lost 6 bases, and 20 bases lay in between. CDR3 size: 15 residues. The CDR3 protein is CASSPLRRPTVEQYF. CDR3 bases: TGTGCCAGCAGCCCGCTTCGAAGGCCTACCGTCGAGCAGTACTTC.

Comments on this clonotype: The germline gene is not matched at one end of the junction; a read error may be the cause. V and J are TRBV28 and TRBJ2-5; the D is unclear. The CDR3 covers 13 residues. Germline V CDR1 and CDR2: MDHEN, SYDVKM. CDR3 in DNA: TGTGCCGGCAGTTTATTTCCCCAAGAGACCCAGTACTTC. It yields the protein CAGSLFPQETQYF.

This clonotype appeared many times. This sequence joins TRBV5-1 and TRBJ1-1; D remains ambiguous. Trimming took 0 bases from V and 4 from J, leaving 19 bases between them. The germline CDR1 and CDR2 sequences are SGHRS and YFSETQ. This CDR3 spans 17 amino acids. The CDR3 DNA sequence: TGCGCCAGCAGCTTGGCCGGATCAGTCTCTATAGGCACTGAAGCTTTCTTT. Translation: CASSLAGSVSIGTEAFF.

The CDR3 loop is CASGRQGDTEAFF. The DNA of the CDR3 is TGTGCCAGCGGGAGACAGGGAGACACTGAAGCTTTCTTT. V usage is TRBV27 and J usage is TRBJ1-1, with TRBD1 matching 7 bases. Germline loops: CDR1 MNHEY, CDR2 SMNVEV (reference sequence). The CDR3 length is 13 residues. J was trimmed by 3 bases and V by 8 bases; bases with no gene match: 6.

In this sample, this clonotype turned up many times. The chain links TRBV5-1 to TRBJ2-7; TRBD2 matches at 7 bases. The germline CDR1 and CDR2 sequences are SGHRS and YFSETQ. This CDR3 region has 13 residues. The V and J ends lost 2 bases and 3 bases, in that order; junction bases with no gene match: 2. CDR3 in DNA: TGCGCCAGCAGCTTTGGGAGGGACTACGAGCAGTACTTC. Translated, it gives CASSFGRDYEQYF.

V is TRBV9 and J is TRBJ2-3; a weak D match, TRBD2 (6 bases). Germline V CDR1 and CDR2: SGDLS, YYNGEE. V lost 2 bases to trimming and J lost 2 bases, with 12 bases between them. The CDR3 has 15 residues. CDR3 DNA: TGTGCCAGCAGCGTCGCTTGGGGGGACACAGATACGCAGTATTTT. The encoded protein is CASSVAWGDTDTQYF.

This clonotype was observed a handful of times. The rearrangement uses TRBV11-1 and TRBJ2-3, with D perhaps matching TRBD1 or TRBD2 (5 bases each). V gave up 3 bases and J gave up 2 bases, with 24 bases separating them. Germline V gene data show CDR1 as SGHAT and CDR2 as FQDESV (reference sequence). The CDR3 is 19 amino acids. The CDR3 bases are TGTGCCAGCAGCTTCTCCACCGGGGCGGATATTCGATCCACAGATACGCAGTATTTT. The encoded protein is CASSFSTGADIRSTDTQYF.

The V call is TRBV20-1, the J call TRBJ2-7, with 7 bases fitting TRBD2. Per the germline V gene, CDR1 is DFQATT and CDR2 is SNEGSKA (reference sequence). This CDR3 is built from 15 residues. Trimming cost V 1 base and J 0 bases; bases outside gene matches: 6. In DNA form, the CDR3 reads TGCAGTGCTAGAGGCAGTCTAGCGGTCTCCTACGAGCAGTACTTC. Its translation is CSARGSLAVSYEQYF.

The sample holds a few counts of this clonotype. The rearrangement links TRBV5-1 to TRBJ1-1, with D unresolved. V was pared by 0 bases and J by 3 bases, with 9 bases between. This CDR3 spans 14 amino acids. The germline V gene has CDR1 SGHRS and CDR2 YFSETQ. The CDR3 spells CASSLAIADTEAFF. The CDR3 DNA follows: TGCGCCAGCAGCTTGGCCATAGCCGACACTGAAGCTTTCTTT.

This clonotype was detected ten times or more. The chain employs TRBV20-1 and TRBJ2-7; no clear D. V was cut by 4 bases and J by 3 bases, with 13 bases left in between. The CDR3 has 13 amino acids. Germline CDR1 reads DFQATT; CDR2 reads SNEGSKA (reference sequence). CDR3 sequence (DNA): TGCAGTGCTATCCCCCAGCCGGGCTACGAGCAGTACTTC. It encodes CSAIPQPGYEQYF.

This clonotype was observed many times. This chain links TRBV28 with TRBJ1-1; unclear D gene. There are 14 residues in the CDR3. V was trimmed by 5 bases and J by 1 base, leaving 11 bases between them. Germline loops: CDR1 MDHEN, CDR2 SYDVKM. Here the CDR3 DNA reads TGTGCCAGCAGTCACCAGGTTGAGAACACTGAAGCTTTCTTT. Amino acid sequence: CASSHQVENTEAFF.

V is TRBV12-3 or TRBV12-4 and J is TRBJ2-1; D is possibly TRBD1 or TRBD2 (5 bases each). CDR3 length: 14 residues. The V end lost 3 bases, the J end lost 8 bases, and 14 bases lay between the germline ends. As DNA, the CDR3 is TGTGCCAGCAGTTTTGGGACGGCGTTCGATGAGCAGTTCTTC. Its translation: CASSFGTAFDEQFF.

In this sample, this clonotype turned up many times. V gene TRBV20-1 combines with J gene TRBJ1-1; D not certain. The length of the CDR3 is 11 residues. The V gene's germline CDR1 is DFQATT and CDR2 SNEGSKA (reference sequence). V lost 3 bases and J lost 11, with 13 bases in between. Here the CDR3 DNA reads TGCAGTGCTAGTAATCAGATTGTGGCTTTCTTT. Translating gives CSASNQIVAFF.

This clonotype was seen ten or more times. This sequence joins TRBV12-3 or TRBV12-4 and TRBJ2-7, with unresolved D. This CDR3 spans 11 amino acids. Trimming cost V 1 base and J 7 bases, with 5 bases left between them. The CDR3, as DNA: TGTGCCAGCAGTTTAGGGCGGGAGCAGTACTTC. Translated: CASSLGREQYF.